The clone carrying this T cell receptor (beta chain) came up a few times. The antigen remains undetermined. This sample stems from a study of cytomegalovirus exposure and HLA in healthy donors. Findings and caveats of the study: A few V segments could not be told apart, such as TRBV6-2 and TRBV6-3, and were left out.

The PCR contained 60 Vbeta and 13 Jbeta primers. Profiling relied on immunoSEQ multiplex PCR, and the TCRdb table lists in-frame clones only, not all of them. The sample lists 90,000 to 140,000 clones; around 85% were seen once. The trim removed 5 bases at V and 5 bases at J, leaving 12 bases unmatched. The CDR3 consists of 19 residues. Germline V gene sequence: CDR1 PRHDT, CDR2 FYEKMQ (reference sequence). The chain has TRBV13 and TRBJ2-2; 15 positions agree with TRBD2. Sequencing input: PBMCs. The clonotype was recovered from a man aged 25 to 40 in good health and CMV-seropositive. The CDR3 loop is CASSPGLAGGPRRTGELFF. CDR3 nucleotides: TGTGCCAGCAGCCCAGGACTAGCGGGGGGGCCTAGGCGGACCGGGGAGCTGTTTTTT. The full variable domain, in which reference TRBV13 and TRBJ2-2 provide the parts outside the CDR3, is AAGVIQSPRHLIKEKRETATLKCYPIPRHDTVYWYQQGPGQDPQFLISFYEKMQSDKGSIPDRFSAQQFSDYHSELNMSSLELGDSALYFCASSPGLAGGPRRTGELFFGEGSRLTVL.